A selection of T cell receptor beta chains follows, all from one sample in a study of response to subunit inactivated influenza vaccine. MiXCR, run by TCRdb on the RT-PCR reads, gives a single entry per CDR3 protein. The table has approximately 530,000 distinct CDR3 sequences, 6% to 9% seen once. This sample comprised PBMCs from blood, obtained 23 months after vaccination. All receptors come from a man aged 50 to 75 who received an inactivated influenza vaccine. The CDR3 runs from the conserved cysteine through the conserved F or W. A D gene is named only where the DNA matches it firmly. A row's size may be missing; if present it is once, few, many or a size class.

21,TRBJ1-1,many,TRBV11-1,TRBD1,TGTGCCAGCAGCTTAGTTGCTGGGACAGTGTATGGGGGGCGAATGAACACTGAAGCTTTCTTT,CASSLVAGTVYGGRMNTEAFF
14,TRBJ2-7,many,TRBV20-1,NA,TGCAGTGCTAGAGAATGGAGACAGACCTACGAGCAGTACTTC,CSAREWRQTYEQYF
13,TRBJ2-5,many,TRBV29-1,TRBD1,TGCAGCGTGAGGACAGGGGGAGGAGAGACCCAGTACTTC,CSVRTGGGETQYF
12,TRBJ2-7,few,TRBV5-1,NA,TGCGCCAGCAGCTTGTCAGGGCTCGAGCAGTACTTC,CASSLSGLEQYF
13,TRBJ1-1,NA,TRBV18,TRBD1,TGTGCCAGCTCACAGGGGACAGGGACTTACGCTTTCTTT,CASSQGTGTYAFF
14,TRBJ1-2,NA,TRBV3-1,NA,TGTGCCAGCAGCCCCCCCGGAGCTAACTATGGCTACACCTTC,CASSPPGANYGYTF
16,TRBJ2-3,few,TRBV5-1,TRBD2,TGCGCCAGCAGCCCCCCGACTAGCGGAAGCACAGATACGCAGTATTTT,CASSPPTSGSTDTQYF
16,TRBJ2-5,few,TRBV7-2,NA,TGTGCCAGCAGCTTAGCCACTACCGGACAATGGGAGACCCAGTACTTC,CASSLATTGQWETQYF
16,TRBJ2-2,few,TRBV4-3,NA,TGCGCCAGCAGCCAAGGGCCCCAGGGGAACTCCGGGGAGCTGTTTTTT,CASSQGPQGNSGELFF
15,TRBJ1-5,NA,TRBV2,NA,TGTGCCAGCAGTCTCCGCAGGCTCTCGAGTCAGCCCCAGCATTTT,CASSLRRLSSQPQHF
12,TRBJ2-5,NA,TRBV10-3,NA,TGTGCCATCAGTGCTAGGGAAGAGACCCAGTACTTC,CAISAREETQYF
13,TRBJ1-2,few,TRBV27,NA,TGTGCCAGCAGTTTTACGGAGGGCTATGGCTACACCTTC,CASSFTEGYGYTF
16,TRBJ1-6,many,TRBV11-2,TRBD1,TGTGCCAGCAGCCCCTTGGACAGGGGGGATAATTCACCCCTCCACTTT,CASSPLDRGDNSPLHF
12,TRBJ2-1,NA,TRBV10-3,NA,TGTGCCAGCCACGACCCCCCCAATGAGCAGTTCTTC,CASHDPPNEQFF
15,TRBJ2-1,few,TRBV28,NA,TGTGCCAGCAGTTACGTACTAGATCCCTACAATGAGCAGTTCTTC,CASSYVLDPYNEQFF
15,TRBJ1-3,NA,TRBV2,TRBD1,TGTGCCAGCAGACTCGACAGGGGGAATGGAAACACCATATATTTT,CASRLDRGNGNTIYF
14,TRBJ2-1,few,TRBV5-4,TRBD2,TGTGCCAGCAGCGTAGCGGGAGGCCGTTTGTGGCAGTTCTTC,CASSVAGGRLWQFF
14,TRBJ2-1,many,TRBV7-9,TRBD2,TGTGCCTTTGGGCGGGGGGGCCTCTACAATGAGCAGTTCTTC,CAFGRGGLYNEQFF
14,TRBJ1-1,many,TRBV12-3/TRBV12-4,NA,TGTGCCAGCAGTTTATCGGACCACCTCACTGAAGCTTTCTTT,CASSLSDHLTEAFF
16,TRBJ1-5,NA,TRBV6-5,NA,TGTGCCAGCAGTTACTCGATTGTCAGAATCAATCAGCCCCAGCGTTTT,CASSYSIVRINQPQRF
13,TRBJ2-1,NA,TRBV7-2,NA,TGTGCCAGCAGCTTGACAGACTTGGGGGAGCAGTTCTTC,CASSLTDLGEQFF
16,TRBJ2-2,few,TRBV5-5,NA,TGTGCCAGCAGCTTGGATCGACAACGGGGCACCGGGGAGCTGTTTTTT,CASSLDRQRGTGELFF
14,TRBJ2-2,few,TRBV27,NA,TGTGCCAGCACCCTAGTCGGAGGGAGCGGGGAGCTGTTTTTT,CASTLVGGSGELFF
15,TRBJ2-1,many,TRBV7-2,TRBD2,TGTGCCAGCAGCATTACCGGGACTAGATACAATGAGCAGTTCTTC,CASSITGTRYNEQFF
17,TRBJ2-6,few,TRBV4-2,NA,TGTGCCAGCAGCCCCCTCCCCGACAGCTCTGGGGCCAACGTCCTGACTTTC,CASSPLPDSSGANVLTF
14,TRBJ2-7,few,TRBV7-9,TRBD1,TGTGCCAGCAGCCGACAGGGGAATCCCTACGAGCAGTACTTC,CASSRQGNPYEQYF
13,TRBJ2-5,many,TRBV12-3/TRBV12-4,TRBD1,TGTGCCAGCAATCTTGACAGGGGATCGGCCCAGTACTTC,CASNLDRGSAQYF
16,TRBJ2-1,many,TRBV11-2,NA,TGTGCCAGCAGCTTCGTTATTGGGGGGCCTAAAAATGAGCAGTTCTTC,CASSFVIGGPKNEQFF
14,TRBJ1-1,many,TRBV5-1,NA,TGCGCCAGCGGGAGCCGAGGGATGGACACTGAAGCTTTCTTT,CASGSRGMDTEAFF
15,TRBJ2-2,NA,TRBV12-3/TRBV12-4,NA,TGTGCCAGCAGTTTTCTGGGGGCGCGGACCGGGGAGCTGTTTTTT,CASSFLGARTGELFF
16,TRBJ1-4,NA,TRBV12-3/TRBV12-4,TRBD1,TGTGCCAGCAGAACCGGGACAGGGCTCGGTGGTGAAAAACTGTTTTTT,CASRTGTGLGGEKLFF
16,TRBJ1-5,many,TRBV6-1,NA,TGTGCCAGCAGTGAAGACCAGGGATGGGGCAATCAGCCCCAGCATTTT,CASSEDQGWGNQPQHF
12,TRBJ1-2,NA,TRBV28,NA,TGTGCCAGCAGCCTAAATAACTATGGCTACACCTTC,CASSLNNYGYTF
14,TRBJ2-1,NA,TRBV10-3,NA,TGTGCCATCAGTCGGCGGGGGACAGAGAATGAGCAGTTCTTC,CAISRRGTENEQFF
16,TRBJ1-4,many,TRBV5-1,TRBD1,TGCGCCAGCAGCTTGGGACAGGGCATGTCTAATGAAAAACTGTTTTTT,CASSLGQGMSNEKLFF
15,TRBJ2-4,few,TRBV28,NA,TGTGCCAGCAGCCCCCGGGGGGCGCGATCAAACATTCAGTACTTC,CASSPRGARSNIQYF
17,TRBJ2-1,many,TRBV5-6,NA,TGTGCCAGCAGCTCCTTTGTCGGGGGGCTTGCCTACAATGAGCAGTTCTTC,CASSSFVGGLAYNEQFF
14,TRBJ2-3,many,TRBV25-1,NA,TGTGCCAGCAGTCTCAGACAGAACACAGATACGCAGTATTTT,CASSLRQNTDTQYF
14,TRBJ2-1,NA,TRBV25-1,NA,TGTGCCAGCAGTGATAGCGACTACTACAATGAGCAGTTCTTC,CASSDSDYYNEQFF
15,TRBJ2-5,many,TRBV5-4,NA,TGTGCCAGCAGCAATGATCCGGGATCTCAAGAGACCCAGTACTTC,CASSNDPGSQETQYF
13,TRBJ1-2,NA,TRBV6-2/TRBV6-3,NA,TGTGCCAGCAGTTACTTGGGAGGCTATGGCTACACCTTC,CASSYLGGYGYTF
14,TRBJ2-5,NA,TRBV7-2,NA,TGTGCCAGCAGAGAGAGGTCAGGGCTGGAGACCCAGTACTTC,CASRERSGLETQYF
15,TRBJ2-1,many,TRBV9,TRBD2,TGTGCCAGCAGCGTCGGGACTAGCGGGAGAAATGAGCAGTTCTTC,CASSVGTSGRNEQFF
14,TRBJ2-1,many,TRBV27,NA,TGTGCCAGCACGCCGCGGGCGGCCTACAATGAGCAGTTCTTC,CASTPRAAYNEQFF
14,TRBJ2-7,NA,TRBV6-2/TRBV6-3,TRBD2,TGTGCCAGCAGGAGCGGGGGGATTATCTACGAGCAGTACTTC,CASRSGGIIYEQYF
14,TRBJ1-2,NA,TRBV5-6,NA,TGTGCCAGCAGCTTCTTCGACGCGTTATATGGCTACACCTTC,CASSFFDALYGYTF
15,TRBJ2-1,NA,TRBV2,NA,TGTGCCAGCAGTGAAAGGCGGAGCTCCTACAATGAGCAGTTCTTC,CASSERRSSYNEQFF
13,TRBJ2-3,NA,TRBV3-1,NA,TGTGCCAGCAGCCCCTCAACGGGAGATACGCAGTATTTT,CASSPSTGDTQYF
17,TRBJ2-3,NA,TRBV5-1,TRBD2,TGCGCCAGCAGCCCTGATGCCGGGGGGGCGAACACAGATACGCAGTATTTT,CASSPDAGGANTDTQYF
15,TRBJ1-1,few,TRBV4-1,NA,TGCGCCAGCAGCCAGGGACGGGTCATGAACACTGAAGCTTTCTTT,CASSQGRVMNTEAFF
15,TRBJ2-4,few,TRBV11-2,TRBD2,TGTGCCAGCAGCTTAGCTACTAGCGGGGAAAACATTCAGTACTTC,CASSLATSGENIQYF
16,TRBJ2-3,NA,TRBV11-2,TRBD2,TGTGCCAGCAGCTTACGGAAGGGACTAGGACCAGATACGCAGTATTTT,CASSLRKGLGPDTQYF
15,TRBJ2-7,few,TRBV5-1,TRBD1,TGCGCCAGCAGACATGGGACAGGGGTGCCCTACGAGCAGTACTTC,CASRHGTGVPYEQYF
15,TRBJ2-3,many,TRBV4-3,TRBD2,TGCGCCAGCAGCCAGATAGCGGGGATAACAGATACGCAGTATTTT,CASSQIAGITDTQYF
13,TRBJ1-5,NA,TRBV2,TRBD1,TGTGCCAGCAGGACAGGGGAATTCCAGCCCCAGCATTTT,CASRTGEFQPQHF
19,TRBJ1-2,NA,TRBV6-5,TRBD1,TGTGCCAGCAGTTTTCTATTTCTGGACAGGCGCCCCCTTTACTATGGCTACACCTTC,CASSFLFLDRRPLYYGYTF
15,TRBJ2-3,many,TRBV29-1,NA,TGCAGCGTCGGAAGGGTCAGGGGATACACAGATACGCAGTATTTT,CSVGRVRGYTDTQYF
15,TRBJ2-1,NA,TRBV11-1,TRBD2,TGTGCCAGCAGCCAGACCGGGACTAGCTACAATGAGCAGTTCTTC,CASSQTGTSYNEQFF
12,TRBJ2-2,NA,TRBV29-1,NA,TGCAGCGTTGGGGACTTCACCGGGGAGCTGTTTTTT,CSVGDFTGELFF
13,TRBJ1-2,many,TRBV29-1,NA,TGCAGCGTTGAGAAAGGACGGAGCTATGGCTACACCTTC,CSVEKGRSYGYTF